The following is a TCR beta chain sequence with its context. This entry belongs to a study of cytomegalovirus exposure and HLA in healthy donors. Researchers ran the PCR with 60 Vbeta and 13 Jbeta primers. Sequenced by immunoSEQ multiplex PCR; TCRdb stores in-frame clones only, minus some. The table lists 90,000 to 120,000 clones, about 70% of them singletons. The CDR3 length is 15 residues. Looked up from germline, CDR1 is SGHRS and CDR2 is YFSETQ. The V and J ends lost 4 bases and 4 bases, in that order; junction bases with no gene match: 5. This sequence joins TRBV5-1 and TRBJ2-2; 9 bases are a match to TRBD2. The receptor's source is a man aged 50 to 60 in good health and CMV-seropositive. The sequencing input was PBMCs. The CDR3 spells CASSLGLAGTGELFF. DNA of the CDR3: TGCGCCAGCAGCCTGGGACTAGCTGGCACCGGGGAGCTGTTTTTT.